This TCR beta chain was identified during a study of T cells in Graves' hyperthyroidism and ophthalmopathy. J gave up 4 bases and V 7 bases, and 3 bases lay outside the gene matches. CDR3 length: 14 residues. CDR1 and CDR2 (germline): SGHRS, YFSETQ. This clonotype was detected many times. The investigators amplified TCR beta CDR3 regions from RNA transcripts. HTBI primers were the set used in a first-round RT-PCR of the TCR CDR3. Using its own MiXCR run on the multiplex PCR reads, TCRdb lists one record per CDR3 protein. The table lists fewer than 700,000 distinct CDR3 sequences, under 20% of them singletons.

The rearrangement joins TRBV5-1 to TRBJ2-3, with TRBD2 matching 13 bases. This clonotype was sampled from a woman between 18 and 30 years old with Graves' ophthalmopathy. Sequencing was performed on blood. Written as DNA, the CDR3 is TGCGCCAGCCAGACTAGCGGGAGGTCAGATACGCAGTATTTT. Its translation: CASQTSGRSDTQYF.